Many counts were recorded for the clone carrying this T cell receptor (beta chain). Antigen unknown. These data originate in a study of T cell repertoires in cytomegalovirus infection. Study context: Public TCR beta signatures marked donors with CMV infection and the matching HLA. Points from the study as a whole: HLA-C-restricted TCR beta clonotypes specific for CMV led the ex vivo response.

Germline loops: CDR1 MDHEN, CDR2 SYDVKM. V lost 4 bases and J lost 2, with 9 bases in between. CDR3 size: 13 residues. TCRdb re-analysed the reads in MiXCR, keeping a single row per CDR3 protein. The sample holds 150,000 to 200,000 distinct CDR3 sequences, approximately 9.6% seen once. This chain links TRBV28 with TRBJ2-7; possibly TRBD1 for D (6 bases). The sequence derives from a human donor in good health (CMV status not recorded). Some clones in this sample may be carry-over from other donors' samples. Sequenced: PBMCs. The CDR3 protein is CASSSRTAYEQYF. Here the CDR3 DNA reads TGTGCCAGCAGTTCAAGGACAGCCTACGAGCAGTACTTC.